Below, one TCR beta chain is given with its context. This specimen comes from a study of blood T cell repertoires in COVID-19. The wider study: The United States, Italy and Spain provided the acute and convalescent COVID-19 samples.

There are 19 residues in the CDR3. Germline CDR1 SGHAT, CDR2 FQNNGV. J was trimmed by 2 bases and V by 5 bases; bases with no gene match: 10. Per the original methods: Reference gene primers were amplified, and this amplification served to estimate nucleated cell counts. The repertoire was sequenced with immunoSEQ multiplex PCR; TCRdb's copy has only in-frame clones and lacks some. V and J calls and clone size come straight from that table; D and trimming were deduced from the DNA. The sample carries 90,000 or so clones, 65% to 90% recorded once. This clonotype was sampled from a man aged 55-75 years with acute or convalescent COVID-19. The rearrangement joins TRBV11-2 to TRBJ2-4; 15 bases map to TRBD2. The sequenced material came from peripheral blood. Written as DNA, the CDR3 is TGTGCCAGCAGCCCGATAACGGGACTAGCGGGGGGATCCAAAAACATTCAGTACTTC. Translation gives CASSPITGLAGGSKNIQYF.